These T cell receptor beta chains were read from a single sample in a study of technical replicates of blood from a handful of donors. Assay used: immunoSEQ multiplex PCR; TCRdb lists only in-frame clones, some missing. The sample has over 50,000 clones, 94% seen once. Input material: T cells isolated from PBMCs. Source of these receptors: a human donor in good health. The CDR3 runs from the conserved cysteine through the conserved F or W. D genes are given only for firm matches. Clone size is not always given. Where it is, it says once, few, many or a class for expanded clones.

NA,TRBD1,TRBJ2-5,TRBV13,CASSPKTGDNQYF,TGTGCCAGCAGCCCCAAGACAGGGGATAACCAGTACTTC
NA,NA,TRBJ2-1,TRBV19,CASSRGRVEDNEQFF,TGTGCCAGTAGTAGGGGCAGGGTAGAGGACAATGAGCAGTTCTTC
NA,NA,TRBJ1-2,TRBV5-4,CASSQRTDSPYGYTF,TGTGCCAGCAGCCAGAGAACCGACAGCCCATATGGCTACACCTTC
NA,NA,TRBJ2-7,TRBV9,CASSADSSSGYEQYF,TGTGCCAGCAGCGCGGACAGTTCATCGGGCTACGAGCAGTACTTC
NA,NA,TRBJ2-7,TRBV5-6,CASSSPGFPAYEQYF,TGTGCCAGCAGCTCCCCGGGATTTCCTGCCTACGAGCAGTACTTC
once,NA,TRBJ2-3,TRBV28,CASSLPGEVTQYF,TGTGCCAGCAGTTTACCAGGGGAAGTTACGCAGTATTTT
NA,TRBD1,TRBJ2-2,TRBV5-6,CASSLGLGTGSTGELFF,TGTGCCAGCAGCTTGGGGTTAGGGACAGGATCCACCGGGGAGCTGTTTTTT
NA,NA,TRBJ2-7,TRBV29-1,CSAQTGFLSYEQYF,TGCAGCGCACAAACAGGGTTTTTGTCCTACGAGCAGTACTTC
NA,TRBD1,TRBJ2-5,TRBV7-9,CASSLSRGGTGRSKETQYF,TGTGCCAGCAGCTTATCCCGAGGGGGCACGGGCCGATCCAAAGAGACCCAGTACTTC
NA,NA,TRBJ2-1,TRBV11-2,CASSLFRTLQGGEQFF,TGTGCCAGCAGCTTGTTCCGAACACTACAGGGCGGTGAGCAGTTCTTC
NA,TRBD1,TRBJ2-7,TRBV7-9,CASSLFSGTGYEQYF,TGTGCCAGCAGCTTATTTTCTGGGACAGGGTACGAGCAGTACTTC
NA,TRBD2,TRBJ2-3,TRBV5-1,CASSYSGGGTDTQYF,TGCGCCAGCAGCTATAGCGGGGGGGGCACAGATACGCAGTATTTT
NA,NA,TRBJ1-2,TRBV6-6,CASSYSKTTNYGYTF,TGTGCCAGCAGTTACTCGAAGACAACAAACTATGGCTACACCTTC
NA,TRBD2,TRBJ2-7,TRBV7-6,CASSQTAGGLNEQYF,TGTGCCAGCAGCCAAACAGCGGGGGGGCTTAACGAGCAGTACTTC
NA,TRBD2,TRBJ2-4,TRBV5-4,CASSSSGGFAKNIQYF,TGTGCCAGCAGCTCCTCGGGGGGGTTTGCCAAAAACATTCAGTACTTC
NA,NA,TRBJ1-2,TRBV5-1,CASSLNTGNYGYTF,TGCGCCAGCAGCTTGAACACAGGCAACTATGGCTACACCTTC
NA,TRBD2,TRBJ2-5,TRBV28,CASSFGGGKTQYF,TGTGCCAGCAGTTTCGGGGGGGGAAAGACCCAGTACTTC
NA,NA,TRBJ1-2,TRBV14,CASSQDKGYRLAFHGYTF,TGTGCCAGCAGCCAAGATAAAGGGTACAGGCTCGCCTTTCACGGCTACACCTTC
NA,TRBD2,TRBJ2-5,TRBV6-6,CASTYGGKGQETQYF,TGTGCCAGCACCTACGGGGGGAAGGGACAAGAGACCCAGTACTTC
once,NA,TRBJ1-1,TRBV9,CASSRVSGWSTEAFF,TGTGCCAGCAGCAGAGTGAGTGGTTGGAGCACTGAAGCTTTCTTT
once,TRBD2,TRBJ2-5,TRBV6-5,CASSYSRAGGLETQYF,TGTGCCAGCAGTTACTCTAGAGCGGGAGGGCTTGAGACCCAGTACTTC
NA,NA,TRBJ2-6,TRBV15,CATSTTTATRSLGANVLTF,TGTGCCACCAGCACCACGACAGCTACTCGATCTCTGGGGGCCAACGTCCTGACTTTC
NA,TRBD1,TRBJ2-1,TRBV29-1,CSATGQGASYNEQFF,TGCAGCGCCACGGGACAGGGGGCCTCCTACAATGAGCAGTTCTTC
NA,NA,TRBJ2-7,TRBV28,CASSSPGKPYEQYF,TGTGCCAGCAGTTCCCCGGGGAAGCCTTACGAGCAGTACTTC
NA,NA,TRBJ2-1,TRBV13,CASSLEGGRSYNEQFF,TGTGCCAGCAGCTTAGAGGGAGGCCGGTCCTACAATGAGCAGTTCTTC
NA,NA,TRBJ2-7,TRBV7-9,CASNIGLGGPGSYEQYF,TGTGCCAGCAATATAGGATTAGGAGGCCCGGGCTCCTACGAGCAGTACTTC
few,TRBD1,TRBJ1-1,TRBV13,CASSFQGGLNTEAFF,TGTGCCAGCAGCTTTCAGGGGGGCCTGAACACTGAAGCTTTCTTT
NA,NA,TRBJ1-2,TRBV11-1,CASSSSGWGDGYTF,TGTGCCAGCAGCTCCTCTGGGTGGGGCGATGGCTACACCTTC
NA,TRBD2,TRBJ2-1,TRBV18,CASSPLASGRIDEQFF,TGTGCCAGCTCACCACTGGCTAGCGGGAGGATTGATGAGCAGTTCTTC
NA,NA,TRBJ1-1,TRBV6-5,CASTNGQALHTEAFF,TGTGCCAGCACTAATGGGCAGGCCCTCCACACTGAAGCTTTCTTT
NA,TRBD1,TRBJ1-1,TRBV28,CASSSGQGWMNTEAFF,TGTGCCAGCAGTTCCGGACAGGGCTGGATGAACACTGAAGCTTTCTTT
few,NA,TRBJ1-1,TRBV28,CASSLSGGAEAFF,TGTGCCAGCAGTTTATCCGGAGGGGCTGAAGCTTTCTTT
NA,NA,TRBJ2-1,TRBV5-1,CASSPAGFGNEQFF,TGCGCCAGCAGCCCGGCGGGATTCGGCAATGAGCAGTTCTTC
once,NA,TRBJ2-7,TRBV14,CASSSYRVHEQYF,TGTGCCAGCAGCTCGTACAGGGTCCACGAGCAGTACTTC
NA,NA,TRBJ2-1,TRBV5-6,CASSSTGYEQFF,TGTGCCAGCAGCTCTACAGGGTATGAGCAGTTCTTC
NA,NA,TRBJ2-7,TRBV9,CASSAGQHYEQYF,TGTGCCAGCAGCGCCGGACAGCATTACGAGCAGTACTTC
NA,NA,TRBJ1-2,TRBV10-3,CASQNRDTNYGYTF,TGTGCCTCTCAGAACCGGGACACCAACTATGGCTACACCTTC
NA,TRBD1,TRBJ2-6,TRBV12-5,CASGLVRTGTDGANVLTF,TGTGCTAGTGGTTTGGTACGGACAGGGACGGACGGGGCCAACGTCCTGACTTTC
NA,TRBD1,TRBJ2-2,TRBV11-2,CASSRTGTGYMTGELFF,TGTGCCAGCAGCAGAACCGGGACAGGGTATATGACCGGGGAGCTGTTTTTT
NA,TRBD2,TRBJ2-5,TRBV18,CASSLAPSGMGETQYF,TGTGCCAGCTCATTAGCCCCTAGCGGGATGGGAGAGACCCAGTACTTC
NA,TRBD2,TRBJ2-1,TRBV29-1,CSVGAGGEPYNEQFF,TGCAGCGTTGGAGCGGGGGGTGAACCCTACAATGAGCAGTTCTTC
NA,NA,TRBJ1-1,TRBV11-2,CASSLDIWSERNTEAFF,TGTGCCAGCAGCTTAGATATCTGGTCGGAGAGGAACACTGAAGCTTTCTTT
NA,NA,TRBJ1-3,TRBV9,CASSVDPGGGNTIYF,TGTGCCAGCAGCGTAGATCCAGGAGGTGGAAACACCATATATTTT
NA,NA,TRBJ2-2,TRBV5-1,CASSLFPGNTGELFF,TGCGCCAGCAGCTTGTTCCCAGGGAACACCGGGGAGCTGTTTTTT
NA,TRBD1,TRBJ1-1,TRBV5-5,CASSTYTGGDEAFF,TGTGCCAGCAGCACGTACACAGGGGGCGATGAAGCTTTCTTT